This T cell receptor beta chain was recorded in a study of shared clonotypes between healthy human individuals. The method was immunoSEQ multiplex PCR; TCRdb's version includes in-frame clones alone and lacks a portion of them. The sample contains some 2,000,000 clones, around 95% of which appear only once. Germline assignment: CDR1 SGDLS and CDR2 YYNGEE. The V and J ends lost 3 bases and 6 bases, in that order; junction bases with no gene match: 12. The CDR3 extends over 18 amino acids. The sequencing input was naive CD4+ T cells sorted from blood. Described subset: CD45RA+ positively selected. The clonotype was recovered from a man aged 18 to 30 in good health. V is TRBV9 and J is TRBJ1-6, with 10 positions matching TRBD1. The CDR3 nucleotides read TGTGCCAGCAGCGCCGGGACAGGGGAAACAAAATTTAATTCACCCCTCCACTTT. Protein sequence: CASSAGTGETKFNSPLHF.